This entry concerns a single T cell receptor beta chain. This CDR3 region has 13 residues. Germline V CDR1 and CDR2: SGHAT, FQNNGV. Trimming removed 0 bases from V and 8 bases from J, with 9 bases in between. The participants were between about 18 and 90 years old and came from about two dozen US areas. Per the original data handling: From reference gene primer amplification, estimates of nucleated cell counts were derived. The table came from immunoSEQ multiplex PCR; TCRdb's copy has only in-frame clones and leaves some out. Clonal size and the V and J genes are those of that table, whereas D and trimming came from the DNA. The sample comprises approximately 220,000 clones, about 90% of which are singletons, and about 4% rests with the top ten. This record comes from a study of blood T cell repertoires in COVID-19. Study as a whole: PBMCs, B-cell-depleted T cells, or T cells were the source of the cDNA or gDNA that made up the material.

The chain links TRBV11-2 to TRBJ2-3; possibly TRBD2 for D (5 bases). Material: PBMCs or T cells enriched from blood (not recorded which). This TCR derives from a woman in her twenties or thirties with acute COVID-19. The CDR3: CASSLDGRGTQYF. CDR3 DNA sequence: TGTGCCAGCAGCTTAGATGGGAGAGGTACGCAGTATTTT.